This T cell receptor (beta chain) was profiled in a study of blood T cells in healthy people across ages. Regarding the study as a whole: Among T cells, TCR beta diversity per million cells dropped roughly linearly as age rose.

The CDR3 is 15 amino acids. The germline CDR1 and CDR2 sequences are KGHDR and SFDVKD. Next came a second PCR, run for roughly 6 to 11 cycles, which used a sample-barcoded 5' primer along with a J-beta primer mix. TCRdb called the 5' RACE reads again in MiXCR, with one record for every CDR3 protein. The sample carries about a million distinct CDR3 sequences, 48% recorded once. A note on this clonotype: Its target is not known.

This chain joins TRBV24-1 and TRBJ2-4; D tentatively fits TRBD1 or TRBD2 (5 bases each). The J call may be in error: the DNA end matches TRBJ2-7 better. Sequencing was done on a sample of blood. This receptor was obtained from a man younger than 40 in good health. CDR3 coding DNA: TGTGCCACCAGTGATTCGGGGACGATCTCCTACGAGCAGTACTTC. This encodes CATSDSGTISYEQYF.